Following are 26 T cell receptor beta chains from one sample sequenced in a study of CD8+ T cells in alopecia areata. Investigators isolated RNA and reverse transcribed it into cDNA to act as the sequencing template. Profiling relied on immunoSEQ multiplex PCR, and the TCRdb table lists in-frame clones only, not all of them. The table records about 190,000 clones, 50% to 60% of them present only once. As for treatment: oral pan-JAK inhibitor, 5-10 mg twice daily. The sequences come from CD4+ T cells sorted from blood, collected at week 4, from a patient treated with tofacitinib. These receptors were collected from a human donor with alopecia areata.

The CDR3 DNA reads as TGTGCCAGCAGCCCCCCGGGGGCTGGGGCCAACGTCCTGACTTTC. Encoded protein: CASSPPGAGANVLTF. The chain combines TRBV7-9 with TRBJ2-6, with D possibly matching TRBD2 (6 bases). CDR1 SEHNR and CDR2 FQNEAQ come from the germline V gene (reference sequence). The length of the CDR3 is 15 residues. The V end was cut by 5 bases, the J end by 2 bases, with 10 bases between.

There are a few counts of this clone. The CDR3 sequence is CASSYSTGGNEQFF. The CDR3 nucleotides read TGTGCCAGCAGTTACTCGACGGGGGGTAATGAGCAGTTCTTC. V usage is TRBV6-6 and J usage is TRBJ2-1, with 7 bases lining up with TRBD2. CDR3 size: 14 residues. Germline CDR1 and CDR2: MNHNY and SVGAGI (reference sequence). Losses at the gene ends were 0 bases for V and 7 bases for J; bases not matched to a gene: 3.

This chain links TRBV29-1 with TRBJ2-7; TRBD1 or TRBD2 may be the D gene (5 bases each). CDR3 length: 12 amino acids. The V gene's germline CDR1 is SQVTM and CDR2 ANQGSEA. Trimming cost V 4 bases and J 6 bases, with 13 bases left between them. The CDR3 bases are TGCAGCGTTGGTACGGGGCCGCGCGAGCAGTACTTC. It is translated as CSVGTGPREQYF.

The V call is TRBV5-4, the J call TRBJ2-6, with D perhaps matching TRBD1 (5 bases). Germline CDR1 is SGHNT and CDR2 is YYREEE (reference sequence). The CDR3 covers 15 residues. Trimming removed 1 base at V and 2 bases at J, with 7 bases between. This CDR3 is CASSLRRAGANVLTF. The CDR3 bases are TGTGCCAGCAGCTTGCGCAGGGCTGGGGCCAACGTCCTGACTTTC. The complete variable domain, with remaining parts taken from reference TRBV5-4 and TRBJ2-6, reads ETGVTQSPTHLIKTRGQQVTLRCSSQSGHNTVSWYQQALGQGPQFIFQYYREEENGRGNFPPRFSGLQFPNYSSELNVNALELDDSALYLCASSLRRAGANVLTFGAGSRLTVL.

The V gene is TRBV9, the J gene TRBJ1-2; TRBD1 agrees at 12 bases. Losses at the gene ends were 0 bases for V and 5 bases for J; bases not matched to a gene: 5. From germline, CDR1 is SGDLS and CDR2 YYNGEE. The CDR3 is made up of 16 amino acids. DNA for the CDR3: TGTGCCAGCAGCGTAGGGTTGGGACAGGGGGCGTATGGCTACACCTTC. Protein product: CASSVGLGQGAYGYTF.

V is TRBV23-1 and J is TRBJ2-4, with D maybe TRBD1 (6 bases). TRBV23-1 is recorded as an ORF, its role being uncertain. The length of the CDR3 is 11 residues. CDR3 amino acids: CDRVELNIQYF. Here the CDR3 DNA reads TGCGACAGGGTTGAACTTAACATTCAGTACTTC.

This clone showed up just a few times. The chain couples TRBV29-1 to TRBJ2-1; a possible D gene is TRBD2 (6 bases). The CDR3 consists of 14 residues. The V end lost 6 bases, the J end lost 1 base, and 13 bases lay between the germline ends. Germline V CDR1 and CDR2: SQVTM, ANQGSEA. CDR3 in amino acids: CSVAGRQSYNEQFF. The DNA for the CDR3 is TGCAGCGTGGCAGGGAGGCAGTCCTACAATGAGCAGTTCTTC.

As regards this clone: Distinct nucleotide sequences in the sample also encode this CDR3. The chain recombines TRBV29-1 with TRBJ2-2; 10 bases line up with TRBD1. The CDR3 covers 14 residues. The germline V gene has CDR1 SQVTM and CDR2 ANQGSEA. The trim removed 6 bases at V and 1 base at J, leaving 2 bases unmatched. CDR3 protein: CSVRTGGNTGELFF. CDR3 coding DNA: TGCAGCGTAAGGACAGGGGGGAACACCGGGGAGCTGTTTTTT.

This chain connects TRBV6-1 to TRBJ1-5; D is undetermined. V was clipped by 0 bases and J by 7 bases, with 7 bases between them. This CDR3 spans 13 amino acids. Looked up from germline, CDR1 is MNHNS and CDR2 is SASEGT. The CDR3 reads CASSEARKQPQHF. In DNA, the CDR3 is TGTGCCAGCAGTGAAGCCAGAAAGCAGCCCCAGCATTTT.

V gene TRBV15 combines with J gene TRBJ1-5; D is unresolved. Germline V lookup: CDR1 LNHNV, CDR2 YYDKDF (reference sequence). V lost 5 bases and J lost 4, with 15 bases in between. The length of the CDR3 is 15 residues. The CDR3 DNA is TGTGCCACCAGCGCACGGAGCACAGAGAATCAGCCCCAGCATTTT. Translated: CATSARSTENQPQHF.

The rearrangement links TRBV4-1 to TRBJ2-6; a weak D match, TRBD1 (7 bases). The CDR3 is 19 residues long. Between the trimmed V and J ends, which lost 3 bases and 3 bases, there was a span of 21 bases. Germline V gene lookup returns CDR1 MGHRA and CDR2 YSYEKL. The CDR3 DNA follows: TGCGCCAGCAGCCAGGAGGGACAGAGACTAATCGTTGGGGCCAACGTCCTGACTTTC. Its translation is CASSQEGQRLIVGANVLTF.

The J gene is TRBJ2-5, the V gene TRBV6-6, with D uncertain. Trimming stripped 2 bases from V and 3 bases from J, with 10 bases between. Per germline, CDR1 MNHNY and CDR2 SVGAGI (reference sequence). The CDR3 extends over 14 amino acids. The CDR3 here is CASSYNPREETQYF. The CDR3 nucleotides are TGTGCCAGCAGTTACAACCCTCGCGAAGAGACCCAGTACTTC.

The chain is built from TRBV14 and TRBJ2-7; D is tentatively TRBD1 or TRBD2 (5 bases each). Germline CDR1 and CDR2: SGHDN and FVKESK. Trimming took off 6 bases at V and 3 bases at J, with 15 bases between the two ends. The CDR3 spans 14 residues. The chain's CDR3 is CASSPWGPFYEQYF. In nucleotides, the CDR3 is TGTGCCAGCAGTCCTTGGGGACCATTCTACGAGCAGTACTTC.

This chain links TRBV19 with TRBJ1-5; D not certain. In germline, CDR1 is LNHDA, CDR2 SQIVND (reference sequence). The germline V and J ends were trimmed by 3 bases and 2 bases, with 11 bases remaining between them. The CDR3 sequence is 15 residues long. CDR3 nucleotide sequence: TGTGCCAGTAGTATGGTCGGAGGTGGCAATCAGCCCCAGCATTTT. Its protein product is CASSMVGGGNQPQHF.

Only a few counts were recorded for this clone. This sequence joins TRBV4-2 and TRBJ2-3, with 8 bases fitting TRBD2. CDR1 LGHNA and CDR2 YNFKEQ come from the germline V gene. The CDR3 is 16 amino acids. V shed 0 bases and J 0 bases; nucleotides not matched to a gene: 2. CDR3 nucleotide sequence: TGTGCCAGCAGCCAAGATCCTAGCGGGAGCACAGATACGCAGTATTTT. Translating it yields CASSQDPSGSTDTQYF.

The chain is built from TRBV25-1 and TRBJ2-1; D is ambiguous. The CDR3 length is 14 residues. Looked up from germline, CDR1 is MGHDK and CDR2 is SYGVNS. The V end lost 11 bases, the J end lost 2 bases, and 16 bases lay between the germline ends. In DNA, the CDR3 is TGTGCCCCACCCCCTAGTGTCCCCTACAATGAGCAGTTCTTC. Its translation: CAPPPSVPYNEQFF.

This clone has more than one count but fewer than ten. The chain couples TRBV29-1 to TRBJ1-2; TRBD1 might be the D (6 bases). Trimming removed 5 bases from V and 4 bases from J, with 20 bases in between. The CDR3 runs to 15 residues. Per germline, CDR1 SQVTM and CDR2 ANQGSEA. CDR3: CSVSQRGDTPYGYTF. The CDR3 nucleotides are TGCAGCGTTTCCCAAAGGGGGGACACGCCCTATGGCTACACCTTC.

The CDR3 loop is CASSIKETQYF. In DNA, the CDR3 is TGTGCCAGCAGCATTAAAGAGACCCAGTACTTC. This rearrangement joins TRBV11-1 to TRBJ2-5, with D hard to call. Trimming cost V 5 bases and J 3 bases, with 4 bases left between them. Germline CDR1 reads SGHAT; CDR2 reads FQDESV (reference sequence). This CDR3 is 11 amino acids long.

This clone has more than one count but fewer than ten. Here the CDR3 reads CASSIPGGSGTDTQYF. CDR3 nucleotide sequence: TGTGCCAGCAGCATCCCCGGAGGGAGCGGGACAGATACGCAGTATTTT. The chain uses TRBV5-6 and TRBJ2-3; weak D call: TRBD2 (6 bases). CDR1 and CDR2 from the germline V gene are SGHDT and YYEEEE. V was pared by 4 bases and J by 3 bases, with 18 bases between. This CDR3 spans 16 amino acids.

This clone has more than one count but fewer than ten. The CDR3: CSVLRDRVADTQYF. For the CDR3, the DNA is TGCAGCGTCCTCCGGGACAGGGTGGCAGATACGCAGTATTTT. V usage is TRBV29-1 and J usage is TRBJ2-3; 9 bases line up with TRBD1. Germline trimming cut 6 bases from V and 4 bases from J; bases unmatched to any gene: 8. Germline V gene lookup returns CDR1 SQVTM and CDR2 ANQGSEA. The CDR3 spans 14 residues.

CDR3 nucleotide sequence: TGTGCCACCAAGACTAGTACCCCGATCCAAGAGACCCAGTACTTC. It encodes CATKTSTPIQETQYF. V and J are TRBV5-4 and TRBJ2-5, with a possible D match to TRBD2 (6 bases). V was shortened by 9 bases and J by 1 base, with 19 bases between the two germline ends. Germline-derived CDR1 and CDR2 are SGHNT and YYREEE (reference sequence). CDR3 size: 15 residues. Looking up the rest from reference TRBV5-4 and TRBJ2-5 gives the full variable domain: ETGVTQSPTHLIKTRGQQVTLRCSSQSGHNTVSWYQQALGQGPQFIFQYYREEENGRGNFPPRFSGLQFPNYSSELNVNALELDDSALYLCATKTSTPIQETQYFGPGTRLLVL.

The chain is built from TRBV11-2 and TRBJ2-3, with D perhaps being TRBD1 or TRBD2 (5 bases each). Germline CDR1 SGHAT, CDR2 FQNNGV. The CDR3 has 16 residues. V gave up 1 base and J gave up 0 bases, with 11 bases separating them. The CDR3 nucleotides are TGTGCCAGCAGCTTAGCTGGGACGTATAGCACAGATACGCAGTATTTT. Protein: CASSLAGTYSTDTQYF.

V usage is TRBV30 and J usage is TRBJ2-7, with D perhaps matching TRBD2 (6 bases). The V end lost 8 bases, the J end lost 2 bases, and 10 bases lay between the germline ends. Germline V gene sequence: CDR1 GTSNPN, CDR2 SVGIG (reference sequence). The CDR3 is made up of 11 amino acids. CDR3 sequence: CAGSGTYEQYF. The CDR3 nucleotides read TGTGCCGGTAGCGGTACCTACGAGCAGTACTTC.

A word on this clone: Other nucleotide sequences from this sample produce the same CDR3. Written as DNA, the CDR3 is TGTGCCAGCAGCCTTGGAGAGACCCAGTACTTC. It yields the protein CASSLGETQYF. The V call is TRBV11-2, the J call TRBJ2-5; D gene ambiguous. Germline V gene data show CDR1 as SGHAT and CDR2 as FQNNGV. The CDR3 contains 11 residues. Trimming pared 5 bases from V and 4 bases from J, leaving 5 bases between.

This chain uses TRBV5-1 with TRBJ2-7; 7 nucleotides match TRBD2. V shed 2 bases, J shed 2 bases, and the junction held 4 bases outside the gene matches. Germline V lookup: CDR1 SGHRS, CDR2 YFSETQ. This CDR3 region has 14 residues. The CDR3 loop is CASSFGLDAYEQYF. CDR3 in DNA: TGCGCCAGCAGCTTTGGACTAGACGCCTACGAGCAGTACTTC.

V and J are TRBV6-6 and TRBJ1-2; maybe TRBD1 (5 bases). Germline CDR1 and CDR2: MNHNY and SVGAGI (reference sequence). The V end lost 2 bases, the J end lost 3 bases, and 13 bases lay between the germline ends. The CDR3 consists of 15 residues. The CDR3 DNA sequence: TGTGCCAGCAGTTACCTTGCCAGGGCGGACTATGGCTACACCTTC. This translates into CASSYLARADYGYTF.